Listed below are T cell receptor beta chains from one sample, sequenced in a study of T cells in Graves' hyperthyroidism and ophthalmopathy. In TCRdb, the multiplex PCR reads were re-called with MiXCR into one record per CDR3 protein. The sample holds about 400,000 distinct CDR3 sequences, 11% to 15% seen once. The sequenced sample consisted of blood. These receptors were taken from a middle-aged man with Graves' ophthalmopathy. The CDR3 runs from the conserved cysteine through the conserved F or W. Fields, in order: J gene, clone size, D gene, V gene, CDR3 DNA, CDR3 protein. D genes are given only for firm matches. The size entry is marked missing in some rows and otherwise reads once, few, many or a size class.

j_call: TRBJ2-7
clone_size: many
d_call: .
v_call: TRBV12-3/TRBV12-4
cdr3_nt: TGTGCCAGCAGTTTGTGGCAGGGGTCCTACGAGCAGTACTTC
cdr3_aa: CASSLWQGSYEQYF

j_call: TRBJ1-5
clone_size: many
d_call: TRBD1
v_call: TRBV2
cdr3_nt: TGTGCCAGCATTCGGGACAGGCGTCTTAATCAGCCCCAGCATTTT
cdr3_aa: CASIRDRRLNQPQHF

j_call: TRBJ2-1
clone_size: few
d_call: .
v_call: TRBV27
cdr3_nt: TGTGCCAGCAGTACGACTAGGGCGGAGCAGTTCTTC
cdr3_aa: CASSTTRAEQFF

j_call: TRBJ1-1
clone_size: many
d_call: .
v_call: TRBV2
cdr3_nt: TGTGCCAGCAGTGAAGATGATCACAGGTTCAGAACTGAAGCTTTCTTT
cdr3_aa: CASSEDDHRFRTEAFF

j_call: TRBJ1-3
clone_size: few
d_call: .
v_call: TRBV5-1
cdr3_nt: TGCGCCAGCACGCTCGGGACGTACTCTGGAAACACCATATATTTT
cdr3_aa: CASTLGTYSGNTIYF

j_call: TRBJ1-6
clone_size: .
d_call: .
v_call: TRBV20-1
cdr3_nt: TGCAGTGCTAGAGATGCCAGCTCTAATTCACCCCTCCACTTT
cdr3_aa: CSARDASSNSPLHF

j_call: TRBJ1-2
clone_size: .
d_call: .
v_call: TRBV27
cdr3_nt: TGTGCCAGCGGCGTGTATCTGGGCGACTATGGCTACACCTTC
cdr3_aa: CASGVYLGDYGYTF

j_call: TRBJ2-5
clone_size: many
d_call: TRBD2
v_call: TRBV20-1
cdr3_nt: TGCAGTGCTAGAGTTAGCGGGAGCCAAGAGACCCAGTACTTC
cdr3_aa: CSARVSGSQETQYF

j_call: TRBJ1-1
clone_size: .
d_call: .
v_call: TRBV12-3/TRBV12-4
cdr3_nt: TGTGCCAGCGGTCCGGCCTCCCCTATGAGCGCTGAAGCTTTCTTT
cdr3_aa: CASGPASPMSAEAFF

j_call: TRBJ1-2
clone_size: few
d_call: .
v_call: TRBV28
cdr3_nt: TGTGCCAGCAGTGCATATCGTATTGGCTACACCTTC
cdr3_aa: CASSAYRIGYTF

j_call: TRBJ2-7
clone_size: few
d_call: .
v_call: TRBV7-9
cdr3_nt: TGTGCCAGCAGCTTAGGGGATAATTACGAGCAGTACTTC
cdr3_aa: CASSLGDNYEQYF

j_call: TRBJ2-2
clone_size: few
d_call: .
v_call: TRBV19
cdr3_nt: TGTGCCAGTAGTATAGAGCCGGGACCGGGGACCGGGGAGCTGTTTTTT
cdr3_aa: CASSIEPGPGTGELFF

j_call: TRBJ2-3
clone_size: few
d_call: .
v_call: TRBV4-1
cdr3_nt: TGCGCCAGCAGCCAAGGGTCGGTCTTTGGGATTCGCACAGATACGCAGTATTTT
cdr3_aa: CASSQGSVFGIRTDTQYF

j_call: TRBJ1-2
clone_size: few
d_call: .
v_call: TRBV19
cdr3_nt: TGTGCCAGCTTCTTTACCGATGGCTACACCTTC
cdr3_aa: CASFFTDGYTF

j_call: TRBJ2-7
clone_size: many
d_call: TRBD2
v_call: TRBV12-3/TRBV12-4
cdr3_nt: TGTGCCAGCAGAATAGCGGGAGGGTCCTACGAGCAGTACTTC
cdr3_aa: CASRIAGGSYEQYF

j_call: TRBJ2-7
clone_size: many
d_call: TRBD1
v_call: TRBV20-1
cdr3_nt: TGCAGTGCTAGCGACAGGGTTCACTACGAGCAGTACTTC
cdr3_aa: CSASDRVHYEQYF

j_call: TRBJ2-7
clone_size: few
d_call: .
v_call: TRBV29-1
cdr3_nt: TGCAGCGGGGGCGACAGTACCTACGAGCAGTACTTC
cdr3_aa: CSGGDSTYEQYF

j_call: TRBJ2-5
clone_size: .
d_call: TRBD1
v_call: TRBV6-4
cdr3_nt: TGTGCCAGCAGCAACCGGGACAGGGGTTCCGCAGAGACCCAGTACTTC
cdr3_aa: CASSNRDRGSAETQYF

j_call: TRBJ2-2
clone_size: many
d_call: TRBD2
v_call: TRBV2
cdr3_nt: TGTGCCAGCAGTAGCGGGAGGGCAACCGGGGAGCTGTTTTTT
cdr3_aa: CASSSGRATGELFF

j_call: TRBJ2-2
clone_size: few
d_call: .
v_call: TRBV10-1
cdr3_nt: TGCGCCAGCAGTGATATGGAGGGGGCAAGCACCGGGGAGCTGTTTTTT
cdr3_aa: CASSDMEGASTGELFF

j_call: TRBJ2-2
clone_size: .
d_call: .
v_call: TRBV7-8
cdr3_nt: TGTGCCAGCACTATGGGACAGAACACCGGGGAGCTGTTTTTT
cdr3_aa: CASTMGQNTGELFF

j_call: TRBJ2-1
clone_size: many
d_call: .
v_call: TRBV19
cdr3_nt: TGTGCCAGTAGGATTCCGGGACTGTCCAATGAGCAGTTCTTC
cdr3_aa: CASRIPGLSNEQFF

j_call: TRBJ2-1
clone_size: few
d_call: .
v_call: TRBV6-2/TRBV6-3
cdr3_nt: TGTGCCAGCCAGGGAGCGGAGGTGTTGTACAATGAGCAGTTCTTC
cdr3_aa: CASQGAEVLYNEQFF

j_call: TRBJ1-4
clone_size: .
d_call: .
v_call: TRBV29-1
cdr3_nt: TGCAGCGTTGGAACAGGGACAACTAATGAAAAACTGTTTTTT
cdr3_aa: CSVGTGTTNEKLFF

j_call: TRBJ2-5
clone_size: .
d_call: .
v_call: TRBV7-9
cdr3_nt: TGTGCCAGCAGCGCCCCCGGGACGGAGGGTCTGGGGACCCAGTACTTC
cdr3_aa: CASSAPGTEGLGTQYF

j_call: TRBJ2-3
clone_size: once
d_call: TRBD2
v_call: TRBV10-3
cdr3_nt: TGTGCCATCGCTGGTAGCGGGAGGGCCAATACGCAGTATTTT
cdr3_aa: CAIAGSGRANTQYF

j_call: TRBJ2-7
clone_size: few
d_call: TRBD2
v_call: TRBV6-1
cdr3_nt: TGTGCCAGCAGTCAGCGGGACTCGATCTACGAGCAGTACTTC
cdr3_aa: CASSQRDSIYEQYF

j_call: TRBJ2-3
clone_size: few
d_call: TRBD2
v_call: TRBV11-3
cdr3_nt: TGTGCCAGCAGGCAGACTAGCGGCACAGATACGCAGTATTTT
cdr3_aa: CASRQTSGTDTQYF

j_call: TRBJ2-7
clone_size: few
d_call: .
v_call: TRBV5-1
cdr3_nt: TGCGCCAGCAGCTTGGAGCCATCGCTCTCCTACGAGCAGTACTTC
cdr3_aa: CASSLEPSLSYEQYF

j_call: TRBJ1-1
clone_size: .
d_call: .
v_call: TRBV19
cdr3_nt: TGTGCCAGTAGGTGGGAGGGACGGAACACTGAAGCTTTCTTT
cdr3_aa: CASRWEGRNTEAFF

j_call: TRBJ2-1
clone_size: .
d_call: TRBD1
v_call: TRBV19
cdr3_nt: TGTGCCAGTAGTATACGGGGACAGGGAAGATTCAATGAGCAGTTCTTC
cdr3_aa: CASSIRGQGRFNEQFF

j_call: TRBJ2-7
clone_size: few
d_call: TRBD2
v_call: TRBV5-5
cdr3_nt: TGTGCCAGCAGCACCAAGGGAGGGTACGAGCAGTACTTC
cdr3_aa: CASSTKGGYEQYF

j_call: TRBJ2-3
clone_size: many
d_call: TRBD2
v_call: TRBV28
cdr3_nt: TGTGCCAGCACCGCTGGGACTAGCGGCACAGATACGCAGTATTTT
cdr3_aa: CASTAGTSGTDTQYF

j_call: TRBJ2-1
clone_size: many
d_call: .
v_call: TRBV28
cdr3_nt: TGTGCCAGCAGTTTAAAGGGGTACAATGAGCAGTTCTTC
cdr3_aa: CASSLKGYNEQFF

j_call: TRBJ2-2
clone_size: .
d_call: TRBD2
v_call: TRBV27
cdr3_nt: TGTGCCAGCAGGGAGGGGCTAGCGGGCAACACCGGGGAGCTGTTTTTT
cdr3_aa: CASREGLAGNTGELFF

j_call: TRBJ1-2
clone_size: many
d_call: TRBD1
v_call: TRBV4-2
cdr3_nt: TGTGCCAGCAGCACTGACAGGGGTGGCTACACCTTC
cdr3_aa: CASSTDRGGYTF

j_call: TRBJ1-2
clone_size: .
d_call: TRBD1
v_call: TRBV29-1
cdr3_nt: TGCAGCGTTGATAAGGGGGCGAACTATGGCTACACCTTC
cdr3_aa: CSVDKGANYGYTF

j_call: TRBJ2-4
clone_size: many
d_call: .
v_call: TRBV12-3/TRBV12-4
cdr3_nt: TGTGCCAGCAGTTTATGGAGGGCCAAAAACATTCAGTACTTC
cdr3_aa: CASSLWRAKNIQYF

j_call: TRBJ2-7
clone_size: many
d_call: .
v_call: TRBV5-6
cdr3_nt: TGTGCCAGCAGCCTGAGAGAGTCCGGGGTCCAGCCTCGTTCCTACGAGCAGTACTTC
cdr3_aa: CASSLRESGVQPRSYEQYF

j_call: TRBJ2-1
clone_size: .
d_call: .
v_call: TRBV6-4
cdr3_nt: TGTGCCAGCAGTCTCAGGGGCATCGAATACAATGAGCAGTTCTTC
cdr3_aa: CASSLRGIEYNEQFF

j_call: TRBJ1-5
clone_size: .
d_call: TRBD1
v_call: TRBV20-1
cdr3_nt: TGCAGTGCTAGAGATAGGAGGACAGGTAGCAATCAGCCCCAGCATTTT
cdr3_aa: CSARDRRTGSNQPQHF

j_call: TRBJ2-5
clone_size: many
d_call: TRBD2
v_call: TRBV29-1
cdr3_nt: TGCAGCGTTGTGGGGGGACCAGGGACGGGATTCGGGGGGGAGACCCAGTACTTC
cdr3_aa: CSVVGGPGTGFGGETQYF

j_call: TRBJ2-3
clone_size: many
d_call: TRBD1
v_call: TRBV9
cdr3_nt: TGTGCCAGCAGCCACGGGACAGGGAGCACAGATACGCAGTATTTT
cdr3_aa: CASSHGTGSTDTQYF